This entry features one T cell receptor (beta chain) sequence. In the original processing: Nucleated cell number was recorded as an estimate derived from reference gene primer amplification. The repertoire was sequenced with immunoSEQ multiplex PCR; TCRdb's copy has only in-frame clones and lacks some. The V and J calls and clone size were taken over from that table, and D and trimming were inferred from the DNA. The sample lists around 300,000 clones; 70% to 90% were seen once. These data originate in a study of blood T cell repertoires in COVID-19. Background on the study: PBMCs, B-cell-depleted T cells, or T cells were the source of the cDNA or gDNA that made up the material.

There are 15 residues in the CDR3. After removal of 5 bases from V and 9 bases from J, the junction contained 8 bases not matched to a gene. Looked up from germline, CDR1 is KGHSH and CDR2 is LQKENI. The source is a woman aged 70-85 years with acute or convalescent COVID-19. What was sequenced was peripheral blood. The chain recombines TRBV18 with TRBJ2-1, with 12 positions matching TRBD2. CDR3 DNA sequence: TGTGCCAGCTCAGAAGGACTAGCGGGGCTCCGTGAGCAGTTCTTC. Its protein product is CASSEGLAGLREQFF.